This TCR beta chain was obtained from a study of CD8+CD57+ T cells in acquired aplastic anemia. The ends lost 11 bases at V and 2 bases at J; junction bases unmatched: 6. The germline V gene has CDR1 KGHDR and CDR2 SFDVKD. The CDR3 has 14 residues. CD8+CD57+ cell expansion had been shown by flow cytometry in patients chosen for sequencing. Each of the patients presented with severe acquired aplastic anemia. At the time of blood sampling, patients had not yet received any therapy. Profiling of TCR beta VDJ combinations and CDR3 sequences used genomic DNA as template. TCRdb reprocessed the reads with MiXCR, giving one entry per CDR3 protein. This sample has approximately 98,000 distinct CDR3 sequences, with 55% to 80% found just once.

Sequencing used sorted CD4+, CD8+, or CD8+CD57+ T cells (not recorded which) from PBMCs. This receptor was identified in a human donor with aplastic anemia. The chain employs TRBV24-1 and TRBJ2-3; 10 bases map to TRBD1. The DNA for the CDR3 is TGTGCCAGCAGGGGACAGGGGCCCACAGATACGCAGTATTTT. Protein: CASRGQGPTDTQYF.